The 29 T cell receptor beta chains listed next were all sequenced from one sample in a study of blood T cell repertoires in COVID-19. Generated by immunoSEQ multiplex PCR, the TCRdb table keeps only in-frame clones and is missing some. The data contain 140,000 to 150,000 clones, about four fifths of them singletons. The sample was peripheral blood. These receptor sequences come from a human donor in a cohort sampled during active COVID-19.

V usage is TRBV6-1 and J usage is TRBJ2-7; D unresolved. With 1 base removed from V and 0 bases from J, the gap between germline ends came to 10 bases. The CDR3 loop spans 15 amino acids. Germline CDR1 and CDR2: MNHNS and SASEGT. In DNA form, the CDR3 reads TGTGCCAGCAGTGAAGAGCGAGTTAGCTCCTACGAGCAGTACTTC. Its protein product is CASSEERVSSYEQYF.

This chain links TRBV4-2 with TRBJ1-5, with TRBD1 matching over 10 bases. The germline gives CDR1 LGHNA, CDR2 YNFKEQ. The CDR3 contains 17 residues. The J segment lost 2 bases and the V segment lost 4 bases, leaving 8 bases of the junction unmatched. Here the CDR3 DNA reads TGTGCCAGCAGCCCCATCCGGGACAGGGGAGGCAATCAGCCCCAGCATTTT. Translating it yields CASSPIRDRGGNQPQHF.

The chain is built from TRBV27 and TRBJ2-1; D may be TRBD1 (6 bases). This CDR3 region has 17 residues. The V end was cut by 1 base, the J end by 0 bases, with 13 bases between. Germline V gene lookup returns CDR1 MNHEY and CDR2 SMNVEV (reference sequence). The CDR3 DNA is TGTGCCAGCAGTTTATTATCCGGGGACATCTCCTACAATGAGCAGTTCTTC. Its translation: CASSLLSGDISYNEQFF.

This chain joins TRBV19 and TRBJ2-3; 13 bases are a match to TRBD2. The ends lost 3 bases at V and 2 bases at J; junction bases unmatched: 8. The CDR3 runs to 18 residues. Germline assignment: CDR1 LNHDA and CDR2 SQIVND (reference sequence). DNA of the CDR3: TGTGCCAGTAGTATGGAGATGGGGACTAGCGGGGTCACAGATACGCAGTATTTT. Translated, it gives CASSMEMGTSGVTDTQYF.

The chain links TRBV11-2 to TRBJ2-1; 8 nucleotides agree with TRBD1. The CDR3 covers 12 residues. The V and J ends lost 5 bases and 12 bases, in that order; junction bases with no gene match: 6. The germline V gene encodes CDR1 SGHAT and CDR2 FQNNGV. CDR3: CASSPGQGGQFF. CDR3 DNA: TGTGCCAGCAGCCCCGGACAGGGAGGGCAGTTCTTC.

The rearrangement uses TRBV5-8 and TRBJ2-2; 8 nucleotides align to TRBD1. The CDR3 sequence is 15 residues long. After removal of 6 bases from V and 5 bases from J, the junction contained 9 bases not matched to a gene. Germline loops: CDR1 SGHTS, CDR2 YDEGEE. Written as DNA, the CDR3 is TGTGCCAGCAAGCGGACAGGGATCGCAACCGGGGAGCTGTTTTTT. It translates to CASKRTGIATGELFF.

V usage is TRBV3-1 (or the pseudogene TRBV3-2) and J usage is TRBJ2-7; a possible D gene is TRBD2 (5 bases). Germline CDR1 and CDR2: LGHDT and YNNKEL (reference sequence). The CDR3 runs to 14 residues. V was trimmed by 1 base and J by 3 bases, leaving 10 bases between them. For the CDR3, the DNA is TGTGCCAGCAGCCAAGGGACTTCCAACTACGAGCAGTACTTC. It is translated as CASSQGTSNYEQYF.

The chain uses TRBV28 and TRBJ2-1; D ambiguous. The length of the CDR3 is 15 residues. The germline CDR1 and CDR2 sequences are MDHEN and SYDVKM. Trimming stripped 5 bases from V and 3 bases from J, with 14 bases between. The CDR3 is CASSHSRPYYNEQFF. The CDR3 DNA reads TGTGCCAGCAGTCACAGCCGACCCTACTACAATGAGCAGTTCTTC.

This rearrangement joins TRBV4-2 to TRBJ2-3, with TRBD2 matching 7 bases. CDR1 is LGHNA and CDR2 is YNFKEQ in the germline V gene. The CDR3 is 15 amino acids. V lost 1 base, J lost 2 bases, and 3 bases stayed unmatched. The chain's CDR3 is CASSQAGGDTDTQYF. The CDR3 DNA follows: TGTGCCAGCAGCCAAGCGGGGGGAGACACAGATACGCAGTATTTT.

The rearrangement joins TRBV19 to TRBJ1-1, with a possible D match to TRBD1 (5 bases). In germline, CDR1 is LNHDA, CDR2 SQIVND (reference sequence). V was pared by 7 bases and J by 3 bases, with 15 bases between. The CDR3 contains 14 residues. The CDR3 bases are TGTGCCAGTACCCTGGGGGGGTCTGACACTGAAGCTTTCTTT. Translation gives CASTLGGSDTEAFF. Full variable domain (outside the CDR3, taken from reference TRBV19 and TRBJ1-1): DGGITQSPKYLFRKEGQNVTLSCEQNLNHDAMYWYRQDPGQGLRLIYYSQIVNDFQKGDIAEGYSVSREKKESFPLTVTSAQKNPTAFYLCASTLGGSDTEAFFGQGTRLTVV.

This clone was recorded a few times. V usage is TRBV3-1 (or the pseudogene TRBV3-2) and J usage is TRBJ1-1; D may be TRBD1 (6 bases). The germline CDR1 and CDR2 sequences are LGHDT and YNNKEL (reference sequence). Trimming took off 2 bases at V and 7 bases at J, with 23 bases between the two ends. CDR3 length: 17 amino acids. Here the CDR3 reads CASSQFTGLTEDGEAFF. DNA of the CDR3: TGTGCCAGCAGCCAATTTACAGGGTTGACGGAGGACGGTGAAGCTTTCTTT.

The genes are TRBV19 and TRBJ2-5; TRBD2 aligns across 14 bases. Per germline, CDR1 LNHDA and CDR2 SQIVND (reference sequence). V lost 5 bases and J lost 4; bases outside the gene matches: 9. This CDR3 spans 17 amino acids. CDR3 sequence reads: CASSVGLAGGGGETQYF. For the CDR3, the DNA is TGTGCCAGTAGTGTCGGACTAGCGGGAGGCGGGGGAGAGACCCAGTACTTC. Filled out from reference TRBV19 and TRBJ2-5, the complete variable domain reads DGGITQSPKYLFRKEGQNVTLSCEQNLNHDAMYWYRQDPGQGLRLIYYSQIVNDFQKGDIAEGYSVSREKKESFPLTVTSAQKNPTAFYLCASSVGLAGGGGETQYFGPGTRLLVL.

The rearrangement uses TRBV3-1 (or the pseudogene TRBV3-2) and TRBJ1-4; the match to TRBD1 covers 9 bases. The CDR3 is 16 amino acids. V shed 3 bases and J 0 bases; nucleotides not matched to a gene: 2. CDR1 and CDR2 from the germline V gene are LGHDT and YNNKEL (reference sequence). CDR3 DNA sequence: TGTGCCAGCAGCCAGGGACAGGGAGCAACTAATGAAAAACTGTTTTTT. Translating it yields CASSQGQGATNEKLFF.

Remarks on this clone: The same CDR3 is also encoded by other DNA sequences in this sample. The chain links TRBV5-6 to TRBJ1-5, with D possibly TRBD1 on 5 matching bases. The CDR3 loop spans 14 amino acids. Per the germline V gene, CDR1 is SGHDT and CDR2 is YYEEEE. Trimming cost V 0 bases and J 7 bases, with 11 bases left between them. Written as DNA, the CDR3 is TGTGCCAGCAGCTTGGGGGGCGGGGGGCAGCCCCAGCATTTT. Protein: CASSLGGGGQPQHF.

The DNA for the CDR3 is TGTGCCAGCAGCCAAGAGCGGGGGGGAAGGCAAGAGACCCAGTACTTC. Its translation: CASSQERGGRQETQYF. The chain combines TRBV3-1 (or the pseudogene TRBV3-2) with TRBJ2-5; 9 bases match TRBD2. The CDR3 runs to 16 residues. V was clipped by 0 bases and J by 2 bases; unmatched bases: 4. The V gene's germline CDR1 is LGHDT and CDR2 YNNKEL (reference sequence).

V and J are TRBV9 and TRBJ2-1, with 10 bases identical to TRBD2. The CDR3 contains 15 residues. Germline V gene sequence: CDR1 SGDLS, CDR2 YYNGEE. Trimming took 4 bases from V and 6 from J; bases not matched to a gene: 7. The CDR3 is CASSILAGQINEQFF. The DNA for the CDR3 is TGTGCCAGCAGCATACTAGCGGGGCAAATCAATGAGCAGTTCTTC.

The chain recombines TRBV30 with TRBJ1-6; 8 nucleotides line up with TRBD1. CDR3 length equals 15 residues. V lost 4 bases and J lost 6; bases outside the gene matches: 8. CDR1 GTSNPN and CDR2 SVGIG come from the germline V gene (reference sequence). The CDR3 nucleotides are TGTGCCTGGATCCCGCCGACAGGGGTTAATTCACCCCTCCACTTT. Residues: CAWIPPTGVNSPLHF.

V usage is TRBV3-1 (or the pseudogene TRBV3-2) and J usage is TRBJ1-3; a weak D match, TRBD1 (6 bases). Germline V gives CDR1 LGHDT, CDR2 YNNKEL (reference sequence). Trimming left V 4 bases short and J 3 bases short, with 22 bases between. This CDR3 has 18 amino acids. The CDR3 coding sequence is TGTGCCAGCAGCCGACCAGGGGTTATAGGACAGATTGGAAACACCATATATTTT. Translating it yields CASSRPGVIGQIGNTIYF.

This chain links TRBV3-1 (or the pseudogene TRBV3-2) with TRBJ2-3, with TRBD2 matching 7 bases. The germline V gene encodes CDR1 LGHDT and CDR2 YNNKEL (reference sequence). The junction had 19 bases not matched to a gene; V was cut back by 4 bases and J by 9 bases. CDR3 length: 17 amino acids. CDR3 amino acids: CASSPLMEGRDGRTQYF. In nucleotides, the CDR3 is TGTGCCAGCAGCCCCCTTATGGAGGGGAGGGATGGGCGCACGCAGTATTTT.

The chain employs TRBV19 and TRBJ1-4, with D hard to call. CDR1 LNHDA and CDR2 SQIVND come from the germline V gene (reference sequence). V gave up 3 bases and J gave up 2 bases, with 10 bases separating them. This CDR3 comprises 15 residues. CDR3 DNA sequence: TGTGCCAGTAGTATGTCGGTGGTGACTAATGAAAAACTGTTTTTT. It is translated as CASSMSVVTNEKLFF. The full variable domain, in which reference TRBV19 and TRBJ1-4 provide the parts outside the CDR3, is DGGITQSPKYLFRKEGQNVTLSCEQNLNHDAMYWYRQDPGQGLRLIYYSQIVNDFQKGDIAEGYSVSREKKESFPLTVTSAQKNPTAFYLCASSMSVVTNEKLFFGSGTQLSVL.

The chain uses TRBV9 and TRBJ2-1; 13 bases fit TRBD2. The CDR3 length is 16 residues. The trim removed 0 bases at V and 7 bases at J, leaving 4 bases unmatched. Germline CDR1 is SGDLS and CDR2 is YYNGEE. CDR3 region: CASSVVGLAGRNEQFF. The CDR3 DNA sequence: TGTGCCAGCAGCGTAGTGGGACTAGCGGGAAGGAATGAGCAGTTCTTC. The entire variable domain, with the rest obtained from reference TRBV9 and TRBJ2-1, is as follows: DSGVTQTPKHLITATGQRVTLRCSPRSGDLSVYWYQQSLDQGLQFLIQYYNGEERAKGNILERFSAQQFPDLHSELNLSSLELGDSALYFCASSVVGLAGRNEQFFGPGTRLTVL.

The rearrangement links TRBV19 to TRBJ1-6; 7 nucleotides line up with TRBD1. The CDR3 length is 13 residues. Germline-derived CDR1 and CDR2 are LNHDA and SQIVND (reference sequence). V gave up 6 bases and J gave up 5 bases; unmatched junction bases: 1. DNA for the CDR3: TGTGCCAGTAGGACAGGGAATAATTCACCCCTCCACTTT. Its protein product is CASRTGNNSPLHF.

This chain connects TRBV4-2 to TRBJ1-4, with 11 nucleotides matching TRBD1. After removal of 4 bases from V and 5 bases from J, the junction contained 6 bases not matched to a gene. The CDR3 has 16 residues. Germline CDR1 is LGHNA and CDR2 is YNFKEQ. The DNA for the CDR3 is TGTGCCAGCAGCCCCGGACAGGGGGCGGCCAATGAAAAACTGTTTTTT. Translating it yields CASSPGQGAANEKLFF.

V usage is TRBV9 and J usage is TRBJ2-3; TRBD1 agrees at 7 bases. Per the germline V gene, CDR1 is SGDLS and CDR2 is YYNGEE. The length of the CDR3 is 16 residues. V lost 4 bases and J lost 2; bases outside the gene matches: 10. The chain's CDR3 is CASSPRLTGPTDTQYF. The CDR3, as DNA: TGTGCCAGCAGCCCACGTCTGACAGGGCCCACAGATACGCAGTATTTT.

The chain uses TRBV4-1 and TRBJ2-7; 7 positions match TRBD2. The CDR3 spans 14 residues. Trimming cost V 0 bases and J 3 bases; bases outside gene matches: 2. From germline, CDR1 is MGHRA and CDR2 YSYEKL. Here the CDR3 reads CASSQDPGGYEQYF. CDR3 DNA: TGCGCCAGCAGCCAAGATCCGGGGGGCTACGAGCAGTACTTC.

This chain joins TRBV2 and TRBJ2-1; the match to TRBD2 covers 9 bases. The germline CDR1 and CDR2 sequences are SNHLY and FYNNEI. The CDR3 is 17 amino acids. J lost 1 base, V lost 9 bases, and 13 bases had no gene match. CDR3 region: CARRGELAGESYNEQFF. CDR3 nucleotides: TGTGCCAGACGGGGGGAATTAGCGGGAGAGTCCTACAATGAGCAGTTCTTC.

The DNA of the CDR3 is TGTGCCAGCAGCCCGGGACAGACGAACACTGAAGCTTTCTTT. Translation gives CASSPGQTNTEAFF. The chain is built from TRBV4-2 and TRBJ1-1; TRBD1 matches 7 bases. J gave up 1 base and V 4 bases, and 3 bases lay outside the gene matches. Germline V gene data show CDR1 as LGHNA and CDR2 as YNFKEQ. This CDR3 has 14 amino acids.

DNA for the CDR3: TGTGCCAGCAGCAAAGGAACAGTTACTCTATTAACATACGAGCAGTACGTC. Its protein is CASSKGTVTLLTYEQYV. The chain recombines TRBV21-1 with TRBJ2-7; TRBD1, as called in the table, went unchecked against the DNA. TRBV21-1 is recorded as a pseudogene. This CDR3 is built from 17 residues.

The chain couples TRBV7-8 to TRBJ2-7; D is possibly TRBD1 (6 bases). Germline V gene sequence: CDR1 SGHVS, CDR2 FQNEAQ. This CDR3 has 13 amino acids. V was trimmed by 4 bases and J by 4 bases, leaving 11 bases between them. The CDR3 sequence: CASSSGGLYEQYV. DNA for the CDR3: TGTGCCAGCAGCTCTGGGGGCCTTTACGAGCAGTACGTC.